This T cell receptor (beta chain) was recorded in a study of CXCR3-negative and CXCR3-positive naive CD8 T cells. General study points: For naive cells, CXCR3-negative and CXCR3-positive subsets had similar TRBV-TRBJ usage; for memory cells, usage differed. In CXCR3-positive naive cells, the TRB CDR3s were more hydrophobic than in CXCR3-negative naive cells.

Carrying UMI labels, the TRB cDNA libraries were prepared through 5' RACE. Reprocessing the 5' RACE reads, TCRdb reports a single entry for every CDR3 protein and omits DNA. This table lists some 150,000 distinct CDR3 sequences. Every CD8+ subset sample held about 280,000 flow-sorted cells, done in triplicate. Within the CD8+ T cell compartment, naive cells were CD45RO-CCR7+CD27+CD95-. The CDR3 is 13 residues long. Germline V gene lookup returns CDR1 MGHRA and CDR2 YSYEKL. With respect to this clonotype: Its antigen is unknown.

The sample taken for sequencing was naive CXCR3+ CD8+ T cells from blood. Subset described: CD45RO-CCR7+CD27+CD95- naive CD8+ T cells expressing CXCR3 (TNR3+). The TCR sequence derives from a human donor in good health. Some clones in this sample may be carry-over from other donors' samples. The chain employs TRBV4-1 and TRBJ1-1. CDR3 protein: CASSQAGVVLAFF.